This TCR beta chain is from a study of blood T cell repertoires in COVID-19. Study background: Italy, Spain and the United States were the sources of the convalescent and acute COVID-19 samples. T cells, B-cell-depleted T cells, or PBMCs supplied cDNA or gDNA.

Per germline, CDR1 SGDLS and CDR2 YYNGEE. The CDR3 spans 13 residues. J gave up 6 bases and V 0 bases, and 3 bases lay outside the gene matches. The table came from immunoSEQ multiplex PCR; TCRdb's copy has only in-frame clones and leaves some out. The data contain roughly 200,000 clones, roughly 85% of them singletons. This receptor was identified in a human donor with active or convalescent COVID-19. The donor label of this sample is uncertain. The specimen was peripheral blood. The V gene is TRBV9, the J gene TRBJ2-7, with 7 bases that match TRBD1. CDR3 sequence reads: CASSVAGGVEQYF. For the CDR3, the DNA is TGTGCCAGCAGCGTAGCAGGGGGAGTCGAGCAGTACTTC.